The subject of this entry is one T cell receptor beta chain. What this receptor recognizes is not known. No base quality information exists; no much larger clone differs at one position. The cohort was made up of about 670 healthy bone marrow donors. At the time of sampling, every cohort member was nominally healthy, though immune exposures that went unrecorded were likely present. The donor tested CMV seronegative, placing the donor among the 350 or so seronegative members of the cohort. Each donor provided a peripheral blood sample, and peripheral blood mononuclear cells were used for TCR beta sequencing. The Qiagen DNeasy Blood Extraction Kit was used to extract genomic DNA from the blood cell samples. The CDR3 holds 15 amino acids from the cysteine to the phenylalanine. Only CDR3 DNA remains: 45 bases, in frame from the first base. V loses 3 bases, J loses 5 bases, and the germline ends lie 12 bases apart. Reading the germline V gene gives CDR1 SGHRS and CDR2 YFSETQ.

The library was produced with the immunoSEQ multiplex PCR assay. A mixture of 60 forward primers for TCR Vbeta segments and 13 reverse primers for TCR Jbeta segments was used in the multiplex PCR. A multiplex PCR assay on genomic DNA amplified the CDR3 region of rearranged TCR beta genes. Amplified TCR beta libraries were sequenced as 87-base-pair reads on the Illumina HiSeq System. The study's own analysis went as follows. A later analysis counted 75 million to 100 million unique TCR beta chains across the approximately 700 repertoires, and roughly 11 million of these chains were shared by at least two donors. To remove PCR and sequencing errors, raw reads were error-corrected and collapsed into unique sequences using a nearest-neighbor algorithm that merged closely related sequences. To assign V, D and J gene segments, CDR3 sequences were aligned to IMGT reference sequences. Each retained sequence needed at least a six-nucleotide match to both a V gene segment and a J gene segment. Rearrangements were called productive when the CDR3 lacked stop codons and stayed in frame with V and J; all others were non-productive. Following IMGT convention, CDR3 was defined as the stretch from the second conserved V-encoded cysteine up to the conserved J-encoded phenylalanine. Sequences without an unambiguous match to a single V gene segment were excluded from the earlier analysis of 500 to 700 of the donors. In an earlier analysis of a few hundred of the donors, V segments were called functional above 56.7% productive rearrangements and were called segregating when the between-donor standard deviation exceeded 5%. A statistical classification framework was built to diagnose cytomegalovirus status from the catalog of TCR beta chain sequences. V and J gene assignment, in a later analysis, came from comparing TCR nucleotide sequences with IMGT/GENE-DB human TR gene sequences. Using the TCRdist pipeline, a later analysis assigned CDR3 sequences along with most-parsimonious VDJ recombination scenarios. In a later analysis, each TCR beta chain was defined by its CDR3 amino acid sequence together with its V-gene family, and reads lacking a unique V-gene family were excluded. A later analysis removed over 500 highly shared, low-generation-probability nucleotide sequences to deal with suspected cross-contamination and a sequencing artifact. A later analysis calculated a clonal expansion index for each public chain from normalized within-repertoire ranks of inferred template counts. Generation probabilities in a later analysis came from a VDJ recombination model fitted to out-of-frame rearrangements, and those results were checked against IGoR. Hypergeometric tests were used in a later analysis to score TCR-TCR, TCR-HLA and TCR-CMV co-occurrence, with a repertoire-size bias correction applied to the TCR pairs. In a later analysis, false discovery rates were estimated by permuting HLA or CMV assignments 20 times. A later analysis grouped co-occurring TCRs with DBSCAN, adding TCRdist sequence similarity when clustering within HLA-allele-positive subsets. Co-occurrence clustering excluded repertoires with fewer than 30,000 or more than 120,000 public chains, plus five with anomalous nucleotide sharing. Not all clones reach the TCRdb copy of this immuneACCESS table, which keeps in-frame sequences only. Checked studies attribute under half of the gap to unresolved V genes and leave the rest unexplained. V and J calls and clone size come straight from that table; D and trimming were deduced from the DNA. Here the sample has some 190,000 clones; roughly three quarters occur a single time. Of the sample, around 1.6% is held by the ten largest clones.

This record comes from a study of cytomegalovirus exposure and HLA in healthy donors (dated by TCRdb to about 2017). Notes on the research overall: In an earlier analysis of some 550 of the donors, 250 to 350 Gb of sequence data and 117 million unique TCR beta sequences from roughly 190 million T cells were reported. HLA typing covered class I and class II loci at four-digit resolution. A separate validation cohort of roughly 130 different subjects was used in addition to the 666-subject first cohort. In a later genetic analysis, genome-wide SNP genotypes for 398 of the 666 donors were used, and that subset was treated as a discovery cohort. The study aimed to test whether signatures of past pathogen exposure could be identified by cataloging public T cell receptors. The number of typed donors differed by locus: about 629-630 for A, B, C, DRB1 and DQB1; roughly 510 for DQA1; 606 for DPA1; and approximately 450 for DPB1. Roughly 5 DR-DQ haplotypes were handled as single units for association and clustering because linkage in the cohort was strong. All discovery cohort repertoires had been generated using a single sequencing platform. Rather than using new phenotypic data, the later analysis identified candidate immune exposures from TCR beta sequences and from how often those sequences occurred across donors. Of the roughly 400 genotyped donors, around 81% fell in the genetic ancestry cluster associated with self-reported Caucasian donors. An earlier analysis of more than 450 of the donors used high-throughput TCR beta sequencing to judge whether each TCR beta V gene segment behaved as functional or pseudogenic. The study profiled the T cell repertoires of 500 to 800 subjects by immunosequencing and related them to cytomegalovirus serostatus. An early release that covered some 640 HLA-typed donors contained about 290 gigabases of sequencing data and tens of millions of unique TCR sequences. A later analysis re-analyzed previously published TCR beta repertoires from hundreds of donors and added high-resolution HLA genotyping to study TCR occurrence patterns. On average, roughly 250,000 unique TCR beta nucleotide sequences were sequenced per donor among about 400 genotyped donors of the cohort, with roughly 18% of those sequences being non-productive. Donor age, sex, ethnicity and CMV serostatus were collected together with the repertoire data. To predict cytomegalovirus infection status, the study brought together high-throughput TCR immunosequencing, statistical association of individual TCRs with disease status, and machine learning. Summary of the overall study and its limitations: In vitro tests confirmed that a few of the cytomegalovirus-associated TCR beta chains recognize cytomegalovirus antigens. When HLA alleles, especially DR and DQ, strongly co-occurred, TCR associations were difficult to assign to individual alleles. According to a later genetic analysis, donors in an Asian-associated ancestry cluster had fewer N-insertions in productive TCRs than the approximately 700-donor mean. In a later genetic analysis, a missense DCLRE1C variant was associated with V-gene and J-gene trimming of TCR beta chains, and the association was replicated in an independent cohort. According to the authors, the approach could potentially be generalized to other disease states and immunological phenotypes. A further reported finding was that TCR beta sequences accurately predicted the HLA-A and HLA-B alleles for most subjects in the first cohort. According to a later analysis, parvovirus B19, influenza, CMV and Epstein-Barr virus appeared linked to several top co-occurrence clusters. Because HLA typing was missing for some donors at each locus, association tests included only the typed subset. In an earlier analysis of more than 450 of the donors, most TCR beta V segments were observed in productive rearrangements about 90% or about 30% of the time, broadly matching IMGT annotations. The classifier was reported to diagnose cytomegalovirus status with high specificity and sensitivity in both the original and validation cohorts. A later analysis found that most CMV-associated TCR beta chains appeared HLA-restricted, with HLA associations seemingly driven largely by CMV exposure. While some public TCRs were present in many individuals, most TCR sequences turned up only very rarely across donors. A later analysis associated about 17,000 TCR beta sequences with specific HLA alleles at a false discovery rate of 0.05. The study gave a list of under 200 TCR beta chains associated with cytomegalovirus. Only TCR beta chains were sequenced in this cohort, and the absence of alpha or paired-chain data limited detectable features. Correlated functional status among segregating V segments might reflect linkage disequilibrium, but an unknown experimental factor could not be ruled out. A cluster of highly shared sequence variants was judged likely to be a technical artifact of the sequencing pipeline. Presence/absence analyses assumed roughly uniform sequencing depth across donors, an assumption that may not hold. Some IMGT-functional V segments, including TRBV6-2 and TRBV6-3, could not be distinguished by the 87-base-pair reads and were therefore excluded. Immune exposure information for the cohort was limited to CMV serostatus. The earlier analysis of a few hundred of the donors excluded some 15 rarely observed V segments, including chromosome 9 orphons, because counts were too low. Compared with equally common non-associated chains, HLA-associated TCR beta chains in a later analysis were more clonally expanded and had lower generation probabilities. A later analysis found that TCR association rates varied across HLA loci, with DRB1 alleles showing the most associated TCRs and HLA-C alleles the fewest.

The sequenced sample was PBMCs. This TCR came from a young woman in good health and CMV-seronegative. Recombination connected TRBV5-1 to TRBJ1-6; the D gene is possibly TRBD1, with 6 bases matching. The nucleotide sequence reads TGCGCCAGCAGCTCCAGGGACACGGATAATTCACCCCTCCACTTT. Its product reads: CASSSRDTDNSPLHF. The CDR3 plus the reference TRBV5-1 and TRBJ1-6 genes for the other parts give the full variable domain: KAGVTQTPRYLIKTRGQQVTLSCSPISGHRSVSWYQQTPGQGLQFLFEYFSETQRNKGNFPGRFSGRQFSNSRSEMNVSTLELGDSALYLCASSSRDTDNSPLHFGNGTRLTVT.